The sequence of this T cell receptor (beta chain) was determined in a study of blood T cells in healthy people across ages. Study results and limitations: Compared with aged donors, long-lived donors showed fewer expanded clones, suggesting selection. The authors considered diversity estimates from one million T cells to be underestimates.

Isolating PBMCs gave at least 6.5 million of these cells per sample. CDR1 GTSNPN and CDR2 SVGIG come from the germline V gene (reference sequence). The CDR3 is 13 amino acids. A second roughly 7 to 12 cycle PCR used barcoded and J-beta primers. TCRdb used MiXCR to reprocess the 5' RACE reads, holding one entry per CDR3 protein. The sample holds 700,000 or so distinct CDR3 sequences, about 24% seen once. About this clonotype: As yet, its antigen is unknown.

The rearrangement joins TRBV30 to TRBJ2-5, with TRBD1 matching 7 bases. Near its end, the DNA agrees better with TRBJ2-7, so the J call may be wrong. Sequenced material: blood. The receptor's source is a man aged 65 to 79 in good health. This chain's CDR3 is CAWSTGASYEQYV. The CDR3 DNA is TGTGCCTGGAGTACAGGGGCCTCTTACGAGCAGTACGTC.